Listed below are T cell receptor beta chains from one sample, sequenced in a study of T cells in Graves' hyperthyroidism and ophthalmopathy. A single record per CDR3 protein comes from TCRdb applying MiXCR to the multiplex PCR reads. The table shows about 590,000 distinct CDR3 sequences, with 15% to 18% occurring only once. Sequencing was done on a sample of blood. These receptor sequences come from a woman aged 30 to 39 with Graves' hyperthyroidism. Both conserved end residues are part of each CDR3. Fields, in order: CDR3 DNA, CDR3 protein, D gene, J gene, clone size, V gene. D genes are given only for firm matches. Some rows mark clone size as missing; the rest say once, few, many or name a class of expanded clone.

CDR3nt: TGTGCCAGCAGCCCCCCTCGGGAGTTCTACAATGAGCAGTTCTTC
CDR3aa: CASSPPREFYNEQFF
d_gene: -
j_gene: TRBJ2-1
abundance: few
v_gene: TRBV7-9

CDR3nt: TGTGCCTGGGGGAAAACTAGCGGTGAGCAGTTCTTC
CDR3aa: CAWGKTSGEQFF
d_gene: TRBD2
j_gene: TRBJ2-1
abundance: many
v_gene: TRBV30

CDR3nt: TGTGCCAGCAGCTCATCCTGGACTAGCGGGAGGTACGAGCAGTACTTC
CDR3aa: CASSSSWTSGRYEQYF
d_gene: TRBD2
j_gene: TRBJ2-7
abundance: many
v_gene: TRBV7-2

CDR3nt: TGTGCCTGGGGCTTTACCGGGGAGCTGTTTTTT
CDR3aa: CAWGFTGELFF
d_gene: -
j_gene: TRBJ2-2
abundance: many
v_gene: TRBV30

CDR3nt: TGCGCCAGCAGTAAGGACGGGGGCTACGAGCAGTACTTC
CDR3aa: CASSKDGGYEQYF
d_gene: -
j_gene: TRBJ2-7
abundance: many
v_gene: TRBV5-1

CDR3nt: TGTGCTAGCAGCTTAGGTGTCCCGGAGGGACATGAAAAACTGTTTTTT
CDR3aa: CASSLGVPEGHEKLFF
d_gene: -
j_gene: TRBJ1-4
abundance: -
v_gene: TRBV7-7

CDR3nt: TGTGCCAGCAGTTTTATTGCGGGACACTCCTACGAGCAGTACTTC
CDR3aa: CASSFIAGHSYEQYF
d_gene: -
j_gene: TRBJ2-7
abundance: few
v_gene: TRBV28

CDR3nt: TGTGCCAGCAGCTTAAGTCCGGGACAACCCACCTACGAGCAGTACTTC
CDR3aa: CASSLSPGQPTYEQYF
d_gene: -
j_gene: TRBJ2-7
abundance: many
v_gene: TRBV7-9

CDR3nt: TGCAGTCTTCCAGGCACTTATGGCTACACCTTC
CDR3aa: CSLPGTYGYTF
d_gene: -
j_gene: TRBJ1-2
abundance: many
v_gene: TRBV20-1

CDR3nt: TGTGCCAGCAAAACAGGGGTCTACGAGCAGTACTTC
CDR3aa: CASKTGVYEQYF
d_gene: TRBD1
j_gene: TRBJ2-7
abundance: -
v_gene: TRBV27

CDR3nt: TGTGCCAGCAGCTTAGGGGGAGGGACTAGCGGCACAGATACGCAGTATTTT
CDR3aa: CASSLGGGTSGTDTQYF
d_gene: TRBD2
j_gene: TRBJ2-3
abundance: many
v_gene: TRBV11-2

CDR3nt: TGTGCCAGCAGCCATGGGACTAGCGGGAGCGGTGAGCAGTACTTC
CDR3aa: CASSHGTSGSGEQYF
d_gene: TRBD2
j_gene: TRBJ2-7
abundance: many
v_gene: TRBV7-8

CDR3nt: TGTGCCAGCAGCTTATATACAGAAGAGACCCAGTACTTC
CDR3aa: CASSLYTEETQYF
d_gene: -
j_gene: TRBJ2-5
abundance: many
v_gene: TRBV7-2

CDR3nt: TGTGCCAGCAGTTCCACCTATGGGACAGTTACCTACGAGCAGTACTTC
CDR3aa: CASSSTYGTVTYEQYF
d_gene: TRBD1
j_gene: TRBJ2-7
abundance: many
v_gene: TRBV28

CDR3nt: TGTGCCAGCACGACAGTACTATACAATGAGCAGTTCTTC
CDR3aa: CASTTVLYNEQFF
d_gene: -
j_gene: TRBJ2-1
abundance: many
v_gene: TRBV28

CDR3nt: TGTGCCAGCAGCCAAGTTTGGCTGGCGGGAGATCGTCAATACGAGCAGTACTTC
CDR3aa: CASSQVWLAGDRQYEQYF
d_gene: TRBD2
j_gene: TRBJ2-7
abundance: many
v_gene: TRBV3-1

CDR3nt: TGTGCCAGCAGTGAAGGGAGGTATGGCTACACCTTC
CDR3aa: CASSEGRYGYTF
d_gene: -
j_gene: TRBJ1-2
abundance: many
v_gene: TRBV2

CDR3nt: TGTGCCAGCAGCTTTCTAGCGGGAGGGTCAGCAGATACGCAGTATTTT
CDR3aa: CASSFLAGGSADTQYF
d_gene: TRBD2
j_gene: TRBJ2-3
abundance: -
v_gene: TRBV7-9

CDR3nt: TGTGCCAGCAGTTACCGTGGACAGGGGGCTGGAAACACCATATATTTT
CDR3aa: CASSYRGQGAGNTIYF
d_gene: TRBD1
j_gene: TRBJ1-3
abundance: many
v_gene: TRBV6-5

CDR3nt: TGTGCCTGGAGTGTACCCGAGATTGAAGCTTTCTTT
CDR3aa: CAWSVPEIEAFF
d_gene: -
j_gene: TRBJ1-1
abundance: few
v_gene: TRBV30

CDR3nt: TGTGCCAGCAGTTTTGCTAGCGGGAATTACAATGAGCAGTTCTTC
CDR3aa: CASSFASGNYNEQFF
d_gene: TRBD2
j_gene: TRBJ2-1
abundance: -
v_gene: TRBV28

CDR3nt: TGTGCCAGCAGCCTAAGGACAGCAGGCACAGATACGCAGTATTTT
CDR3aa: CASSLRTAGTDTQYF
d_gene: -
j_gene: TRBJ2-3
abundance: many
v_gene: TRBV3-1

CDR3nt: TGTGCCAGCAGCCCCCGGGACCAAGTCAATGAGCAGTTCTTC
CDR3aa: CASSPRDQVNEQFF
d_gene: -
j_gene: TRBJ2-1
abundance: many
v_gene: TRBV11-1

CDR3nt: TGTGCCACCAGTGATTCGTGGGGGGATGAGCAGTTCTTC
CDR3aa: CATSDSWGDEQFF
d_gene: -
j_gene: TRBJ2-1
abundance: few
v_gene: TRBV24-1

CDR3nt: TGTGCCAGCAGCTTAACCCTGACTAGCGGGGCAAGGGAGCAGTTCTTC
CDR3aa: CASSLTLTSGAREQFF
d_gene: TRBD2
j_gene: TRBJ2-1
abundance: -
v_gene: TRBV11-1

CDR3nt: TGTGCCAGCACCCCCAACCGGAGGGCCGGGGAGCTGTTTTTT
CDR3aa: CASTPNRRAGELFF
d_gene: -
j_gene: TRBJ2-2
abundance: -
v_gene: TRBV6-1

CDR3nt: TGCGCCAGCAGCTTGGGGACGCCGTTAGATACGCAGTATTTT
CDR3aa: CASSLGTPLDTQYF
d_gene: -
j_gene: TRBJ2-3
abundance: many
v_gene: TRBV5-1

CDR3nt: TGTGCCATCAGTGACAAACTAGCGGGAATGAATGAGCAGTTCTTC
CDR3aa: CAISDKLAGMNEQFF
d_gene: TRBD2
j_gene: TRBJ2-1
abundance: many
v_gene: TRBV10-3

CDR3nt: TGTGCCAGCAGCCCCCCCCCCGGGAGCCGAAGCACAGATACGCAGTATTTT
CDR3aa: CASSPPPGSRSTDTQYF
d_gene: -
j_gene: TRBJ2-3
abundance: few
v_gene: TRBV7-9

CDR3nt: TGCGCCAGCAGCTTGGGGGGGCGTCTGGACGAGCAGTACTTC
CDR3aa: CASSLGGRLDEQYF
d_gene: -
j_gene: TRBJ2-7
abundance: many
v_gene: TRBV5-1

CDR3nt: TGCGCCAGCAGCTTTGACGGAAGTATGAACACCGGGGAGCTGTTTTTT
CDR3aa: CASSFDGSMNTGELFF
d_gene: -
j_gene: TRBJ2-2
abundance: -
v_gene: TRBV5-1

CDR3nt: TGTGCCAGCAGCGTAGGCCGGTCCTCTGGGGCCAACGTCCTGACTTTC
CDR3aa: CASSVGRSSGANVLTF
d_gene: -
j_gene: TRBJ2-6
abundance: -
v_gene: TRBV9

CDR3nt: TGTGCCAGCAGCTTCCGACTAGCGGGGGTCTACAATGAGCAGTTCTTC
CDR3aa: CASSFRLAGVYNEQFF
d_gene: TRBD2
j_gene: TRBJ2-1
abundance: few
v_gene: TRBV7-2

CDR3nt: TGTGCCAGCGGGTACCGGACTAGCGGGACCCTCGAGCAGTACTTC
CDR3aa: CASGYRTSGTLEQYF
d_gene: TRBD2
j_gene: TRBJ2-7
abundance: few
v_gene: TRBV27

CDR3nt: TGCAGCGTTGAATCAGGAGGGAACACTGAAGCTTTCTTT
CDR3aa: CSVESGGNTEAFF
d_gene: -
j_gene: TRBJ1-1
abundance: many
v_gene: TRBV29-1

CDR3nt: TGTGCCACCGATGACAGGGGGTTTTTTCATGGGTCTGGCTACACCTTC
CDR3aa: CATDDRGFFHGSGYTF
d_gene: TRBD1
j_gene: TRBJ1-2
abundance: few
v_gene: TRBV28

CDR3nt: TGTGCCAGCAGTTACTCAGGGCAGAGGAAGGACTCCTACGAGCAGTACTTC
CDR3aa: CASSYSGQRKDSYEQYF
d_gene: -
j_gene: TRBJ2-7
abundance: -
v_gene: TRBV6-6

CDR3nt: TGTGCCAGCAGCTCCCCCGACCCGAATGAAAAACTGTTTTTT
CDR3aa: CASSSPDPNEKLFF
d_gene: -
j_gene: TRBJ1-4
abundance: few
v_gene: TRBV7-8

CDR3nt: TGTGCCAGCAGCTTAGCGCCCCGTGGACTAGCAGCTAGCACAGATACGCAGTATTTT
CDR3aa: CASSLAPRGLAASTDTQYF
d_gene: TRBD2
j_gene: TRBJ2-3
abundance: -
v_gene: TRBV7-2

CDR3nt: TGTGCCAGCAGGGGTGGACAGGGTCGAGTCTACCCGCAGCAGTTCTTC
CDR3aa: CASRGGQGRVYPQQFF
d_gene: TRBD1
j_gene: TRBJ2-1
abundance: -
v_gene: TRBV2

CDR3nt: TGTGCCAGCAGTTTAGGGGGACAGCAAGAGACCCAGTACTTC
CDR3aa: CASSLGGQQETQYF
d_gene: TRBD1
j_gene: TRBJ2-5
abundance: many
v_gene: TRBV12-3/TRBV12-4

CDR3nt: TGTGCCAGCAGCGTAGCGGGAGGGCAGGGCAATGAGCAGTTCTTC
CDR3aa: CASSVAGGQGNEQFF
d_gene: TRBD2
j_gene: TRBJ2-1
abundance: few
v_gene: TRBV9

CDR3nt: TGTGCCAGCAGCTTAATGGAGAAAGATACGCAGTATTTT
CDR3aa: CASSLMEKDTQYF
d_gene: -
j_gene: TRBJ2-3
abundance: -
v_gene: TRBV7-9